This T cell receptor beta chain came from a study of cytomegalovirus exposure and HLA in healthy donors. Overall study context: Genotyping showed approximately 81% of about 370 donors falling in the Caucasian-associated ancestry cluster.

Findings and caveats of the study: In a later analysis, productive TCRs from donors in an Asian-associated ancestry cluster reportedly carried fewer N-insertions than the cohort mean. Immune exposure data for these donors was limited to CMV serostatus. Testing in vitro showed a few CMV-associated chains specific for CMV antigens.

As to this clone: Its cognate antigen is unknown.

The primer mix had 60 Vbeta and 13 Jbeta primers. Libraries were prepared by immunoSEQ multiplex PCR; TCRdb keeps only in-frame clonotypes and omits some of them. The sample gives 100,000 or so clones, roughly 80% of which show up once; roughly 9.6% is in the top ten. The CDR3 length is 13 residues. V shed 5 bases and J 5 bases; nucleotides not matched to a gene: 6. CDR1 is SQVTM and CDR2 is ANQGSEA in the germline V gene. The origin of this receptor is a male donor in good health and CMV-seropositive. Sample: PBMCs. This chain links TRBV29-1 with TRBJ2-7, with 10 positions matching TRBD2. CDR3 loop: CSVQPSGGDEQYF. CDR3 sequence (DNA): TGCAGCGTTCAACCTAGCGGGGGAGACGAGCAGTACTTC.